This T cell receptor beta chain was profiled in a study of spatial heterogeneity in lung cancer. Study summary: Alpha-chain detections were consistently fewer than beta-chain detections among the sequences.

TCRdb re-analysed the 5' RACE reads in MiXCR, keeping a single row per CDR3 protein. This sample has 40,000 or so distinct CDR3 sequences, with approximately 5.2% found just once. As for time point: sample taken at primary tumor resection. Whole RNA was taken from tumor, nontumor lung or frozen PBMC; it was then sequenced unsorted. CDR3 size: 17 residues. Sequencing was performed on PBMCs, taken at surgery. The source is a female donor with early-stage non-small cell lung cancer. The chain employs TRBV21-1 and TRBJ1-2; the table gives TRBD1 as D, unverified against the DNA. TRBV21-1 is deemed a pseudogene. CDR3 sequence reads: CVSSNGRYRDSKYGYTF. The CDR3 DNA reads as TGTGTCAGCAGCAACGGCAGATATCGGGACAGTAAATATGGCTACACCTTC.